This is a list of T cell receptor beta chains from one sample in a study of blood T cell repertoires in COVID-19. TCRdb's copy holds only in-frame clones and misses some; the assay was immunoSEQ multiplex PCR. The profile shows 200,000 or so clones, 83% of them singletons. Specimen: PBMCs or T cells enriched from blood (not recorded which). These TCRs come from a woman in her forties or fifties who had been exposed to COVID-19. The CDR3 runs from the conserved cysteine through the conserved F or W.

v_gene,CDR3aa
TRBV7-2,CASSLAAGQGNGYTF
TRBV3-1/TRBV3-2,CASSQEGAVSTDTQYF
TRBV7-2,CASSTREAYGYTF
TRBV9,CASSSGGQFYNEQFF
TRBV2,CAIRNRENTEAFF
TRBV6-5,CASSYSGRGRTEAFF
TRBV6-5,CASRYGGDINEQFF
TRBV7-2,CASSLERVAGPYEQYF
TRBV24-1,CATSGQGYNQPQHF
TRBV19,CASSIPGLGEKLFF
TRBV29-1,CSVRPAEAGNTIYF
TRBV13,CASSPTGLAGSGQETQYF
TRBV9,CASSVASTGSTEAFF
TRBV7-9,CASSPDRGYEQYF
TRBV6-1,CASSEDGGIGSNYGYTF
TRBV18,CASSLTPFRGLKTEAFF
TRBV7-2,CASSLVRGETQYF
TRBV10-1,CASSDQGQGAFF
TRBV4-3,CASSQEWLAGADTQYF
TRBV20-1,CSASLAGGTSTDTQYF
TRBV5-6,CASSFGPGEAFF
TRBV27,CASSLWAGGQKTQYF
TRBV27,CASSLSQGAGQPQHF
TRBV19,CASSITAANTEAFF
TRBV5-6,CASSRSVQGMYEQYF
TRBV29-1,CSVDRGFQNTEAFF
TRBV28,CASSFRGNYGYTF
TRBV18,CASSLDRASNYGYTF
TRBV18,CASSPSGEGTQYF
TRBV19,CASSSQGVSGYTF
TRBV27,CASAPMTNSYEQYF
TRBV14,CASRRPGGRTEAFF
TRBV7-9,CASRTGGSYNEQFF
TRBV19,CASSTPPWSGGVGELFF
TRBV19,CASKHGGTGRNEQFF
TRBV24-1,CATSDKTGGSSGYTF